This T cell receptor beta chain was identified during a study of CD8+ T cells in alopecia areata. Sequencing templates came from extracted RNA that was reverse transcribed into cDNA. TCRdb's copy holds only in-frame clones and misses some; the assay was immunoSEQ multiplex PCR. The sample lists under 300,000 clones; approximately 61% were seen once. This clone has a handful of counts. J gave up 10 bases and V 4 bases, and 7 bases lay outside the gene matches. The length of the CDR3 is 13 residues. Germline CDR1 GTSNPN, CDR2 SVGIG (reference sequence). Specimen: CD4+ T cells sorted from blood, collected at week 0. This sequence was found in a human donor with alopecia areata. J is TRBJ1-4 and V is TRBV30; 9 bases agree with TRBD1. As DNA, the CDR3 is TGTGCCTGGAATAGGGACAGGGAGGGAAAACTGTTTTTT. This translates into CAWNRDREGKLFF.